What follows are 27 T cell receptor beta chains derived from one specimen sequenced in a study of T cells after posttransplantation cyclophosphamide. TCRdb keeps only in-frame clones here, not all; method: immunoSEQ multiplex PCR. The sample contains around 6,000 clones, 95% to 98% of which appear only once. Sequenced input: memory CD4+ T cells sorted from PBMCs. The source is a man aged 35 to 55 in good health, CMV-negative, and a related stem cell transplant donor.

The rearrangement uses TRBV28 and TRBJ1-5; the match to TRBD1 covers 9 bases. There are 15 residues in the CDR3. V was pared by 4 bases and J by 3 bases, with 4 bases of the junction left unmatched. Germline CDR1 reads MDHEN; CDR2 reads SYDVKM. Written as DNA, the CDR3 is TGTGCCAGCAGTTCCGGACAGGGGATCAATCAGCCCCAGCATTTT. It yields the protein CASSSGQGINQPQHF.

J is TRBJ2-1 and V is TRBV7-9; 8 nucleotides match TRBD2. Germline V gene sequence: CDR1 SEHNR, CDR2 FQNEAQ (reference sequence). The CDR3 is 18 residues long. Trimming at V came to 4 bases and at J to 2 bases, leaving 13 bases not matched to a gene. CDR3 in amino acids: CASSSVSAGVPAYNEQFF. Written as DNA, the CDR3 is TGTGCCAGCAGCTCGGTCTCAGCGGGAGTCCCAGCCTACAATGAGCAGTTCTTC.

CDR3 coding DNA: TGCGCCAGCAGCCGACTAGCGGGAGAATACGAGCAGTACTTC. This translates into CASSRLAGEYEQYF. The V and J genes are TRBV4-3 and TRBJ2-7, with 12 bases that match TRBD2. After removal of 4 bases from V and 4 bases from J, the junction contained 2 bases not matched to a gene. CDR3 length: 14 residues. The V gene's germline CDR1 is LGHNA and CDR2 YSLEER.

The genes are TRBV25-1 and TRBJ2-5, with a weak D call TRBD2 (6 bases). Trimming stripped 2 bases from V and 6 bases from J, with 10 bases between. CDR3 length: 13 amino acids. CDR1 is MGHDK and CDR2 is SYGVNS in the germline V gene. The CDR3 DNA follows: TGTGCCAGCAGTGAACGGGGGTTACAGACCCAGTACTTC. Translated, it gives CASSERGLQTQYF.

The genes are TRBV27 and TRBJ2-7; the match to TRBD1 covers 9 bases. Germline V gives CDR1 MNHEY, CDR2 SMNVEV (reference sequence). The length of the CDR3 is 16 residues. V dropped 5 bases and J dropped 4; count of bases not matched to a gene: 12. The CDR3 DNA follows: TGTGCCAGCAGTCCACTTTCTTTGACAGGGGGGTACGAGCAGTACTTC. Encoded protein: CASSPLSLTGGYEQYF.

Notes on this clone: An end of the junction differs from the germline gene, which may be a read error. The rearrangement joins TRBV5-1 to TRBJ1-1, with 11 bases matching TRBD1. In germline, CDR1 is SGHRS, CDR2 YFSETQ. This CDR3 region has 14 residues. In nucleotides, the CDR3 is TGCGCCAGCAGCCCGCCGGGACAGGGGGGCCAGGCGGTCTTT. It specifies CASSPPGQGGQAVF.

This chain connects TRBV7-8 to TRBJ1-5; no definite D call. The CDR3 sequence is 15 residues long. The ends were cut back, 2 bases at V and 5 bases at J, with 13 bases in the middle. Looked up from germline, CDR1 is SGHVS and CDR2 is FQNEAQ. This CDR3 is CASSLKEGSYQPQHF. The CDR3 coding sequence is TGTGCCAGCAGCTTAAAGGAGGGCAGCTATCAGCCCCAGCATTTT.

The chain couples TRBV29-1 to TRBJ2-7; D uncertain. V dropped 5 bases and J dropped 5 bases, with 10 bases sitting between them. Germline CDR1 reads SQVTM; CDR2 reads ANQGSEA. The CDR3 runs to 11 residues. The CDR3 protein is CSVKSAHEQYF. The CDR3, as DNA: TGCAGCGTTAAGAGCGCCCACGAGCAGTACTTC.

The genes are TRBV18 and TRBJ1-2, with a possible D match to TRBD1 (5 bases). V lost 3 bases and J 6 bases, leaving 11 bases between the germline ends. The CDR3 has 13 amino acids. Per germline, CDR1 KGHSH and CDR2 LQKENI. CDR3 coding DNA: TGTGCCAGCTCACCTGACAGAGCCAATGGCTACACCTTC. It codes for CASSPDRANGYTF.

CDR3 nucleotide sequence: TGTGCCAGCCGGTTCGGGCGGGCGAACAATGAGCAGTTCTTC. Its translation is CASRFGRANNEQFF. V is TRBV6-5 and J is TRBJ2-1; D is perhaps TRBD2 (5 bases). Germline V gene lookup returns CDR1 MNHEY and CDR2 SVGAGI. The CDR3 covers 14 residues. V lost 8 bases and J 5 bases, leaving 16 bases between the germline ends.

The chain is built from TRBV2 and TRBJ1-5; D uncertain. The CDR3 extends over 13 amino acids. Trimming took off 1 base at V and 11 bases at J, with 12 bases between the two ends. The germline V gene encodes CDR1 SNHLY and CDR2 FYNNEI. This CDR3 reads CASSEGSAGTQHF. CDR3 sequence (DNA): TGTGCCAGCAGTGAAGGGTCAGCGGGGACCCAGCATTTT.

The chain recombines TRBV27 with TRBJ2-7; possible D gene TRBD1, 6 bases. The CDR3 totals 14 residues. The germline V gene has CDR1 MNHEY and CDR2 SMNVEV (reference sequence). The V end lost 6 bases, the J end lost 0 bases, and 12 bases lay between the germline ends. CDR3 sequence reads: CASRPTGSSYEQYF. The CDR3 DNA reads as TGTGCCAGCAGACCGACAGGAAGCTCCTACGAGCAGTACTTC.

V is TRBV30 and J is TRBJ2-2; perhaps TRBD1 as D (6 bases). Between the trimmed V and J ends, which lost 1 base and 1 base, there was a span of 13 bases. CDR1 is GTSNPN and CDR2 is SVGIG in the germline V gene (reference sequence). The CDR3 extends over 16 amino acids. CDR3 amino acids: CAWSEVKTGNTGELFF. CDR3 DNA sequence: TGTGCCTGGAGTGAGGTTAAGACAGGGAACACCGGGGAGCTGTTTTTT.

The rearrangement uses TRBV28 and TRBJ2-7; D might be TRBD2 (5 bases). This CDR3 is 11 amino acids long. V was trimmed by 4 bases and J by 12 bases, leaving 13 bases between them. Germline lookup yields CDR1 MDHEN and CDR2 SYDVKM. The CDR3 DNA is TGTGCCAGCAGTTCCTCAGCGGCAGGGTACTTC. Protein sequence: CASSSSAAGYF. The entire variable domain, with the rest obtained from reference TRBV28 and TRBJ2-7, is as follows: DVKVTQSSRYLVKRTGEKVFLECVQDMDHENMFWYRQDPGLGLRLIYFSYDVKMKEKGDIPEGYSVSREKKERFSLILESASTNQTSMYLCASSSSAAGYFGPGTRLTVT.

The chain carries TRBV14 and TRBJ1-3; 9 bases match TRBD1. This CDR3 is built from 17 residues. Germline-derived CDR1 and CDR2 are SGHDN and FVKESK. Germline trimming cut 1 base from V and 2 bases from J; bases unmatched to any gene: 6. The DNA of the CDR3 is TGTGCCAGCAGCCAAGCCGGGACAGGGAAGGCTGGAAACACCATATATTTT. As protein: CASSQAGTGKAGNTIYF.

The J gene is TRBJ2-5, the V gene TRBV7-9; 10 nucleotides match TRBD2. V lost 8 bases, J lost 2 bases, and 8 bases stayed unmatched. CDR3 length equals 15 residues. In germline, CDR1 is SEHNR, CDR2 FQNEAQ (reference sequence). The CDR3 DNA reads as TGTGCCAGCCTTAGAACTAGCGGGAATCAAGAGACCCAGTACTTC. Amino acids: CASLRTSGNQETQYF.

This chain joins TRBV15 and TRBJ1-1, with D uncertain. The germline V gene has CDR1 LNHNV and CDR2 YYDKDF (reference sequence). V lost 4 bases and J 8 bases, leaving 14 bases between the germline ends. The CDR3 consists of 13 residues. The CDR3 loop reads CATSTLDASEAFF. The CDR3 DNA reads as TGTGCCACCAGCACCCTAGACGCGAGCGAAGCTTTCTTT.

The chain uses TRBV6-6 and TRBJ1-5; D gene uncertain. Germline lookup yields CDR1 MNHNY and CDR2 SVGAGI (reference sequence). Trimming pared 5 bases from V and 8 bases from J, leaving 16 bases between. This CDR3 region has 14 residues. CDR3 bases: TGTGCCAGCAGTCTCCCCGCGGGCTTTGAGCCCCAGCATTTT. The encoded protein is CASSLPAGFEPQHF.

The V gene is TRBV7-2, the J gene TRBJ2-7; 8 nucleotides line up with TRBD1. Trimming cost V 5 bases and J 2 bases; bases outside gene matches: 11. The CDR3 is 16 amino acids. Germline lookup yields CDR1 SGHTA and CDR2 FQGNSA. This chain's CDR3 is CASSPSRDRPTYEQYF. As DNA, the CDR3 is TGTGCCAGCAGCCCTAGCCGGGACAGGCCGACCTACGAGCAGTACTTC.

The gene calls are TRBV30 and TRBJ2-3; possible D gene TRBD2, 5 bases. Germline V gives CDR1 GTSNPN, CDR2 SVGIG (reference sequence). V was clipped by 2 bases and J by 12 bases, with 18 bases between them. This CDR3 spans 13 amino acids. CDR3 DNA sequence: TGTGCCTGGAGTTTTCGCCCCGAGGGTCTCCAGTATTTT. Translating it yields CAWSFRPEGLQYF.

The rearrangement uses TRBV9 and TRBJ2-7, with 8 bases aligning to TRBD2. The junction had 19 bases not matched to a gene; V was cut back by 8 bases and J by 6 bases. This CDR3 comprises 16 residues. The V gene's germline CDR1 is SGDLS and CDR2 YYNGEE. CDR3 nucleotides: TGTGCCAGTCCCCCGAATCTGGGAGCGGGAGAAAGCGAGCAGTACTTC. Amino acid sequence: CASPPNLGAGESEQYF.

The V and J genes are TRBV10-3 and TRBJ2-5; 9 nucleotides match TRBD1. This CDR3 has 14 residues. Germline CDR1 reads ENHRY; CDR2 reads SYGVKD. V lost 10 bases, J lost 4 bases, and 10 bases stayed unmatched. For the CDR3, the DNA is TGTGCCACCCTTGGGACAGGGTTATCAGAGACCCAGTACTTC. Protein product: CATLGTGLSETQYF.

The rearrangement joins TRBV5-5 to TRBJ2-1; 7 bases map to TRBD1. From germline, CDR1 is SGHKS and CDR2 YYEKEE (reference sequence). The V segment lost 3 bases and the J segment 4 bases; nucleotides outside the gene matches: 7. CDR3 length equals 15 residues. The CDR3 region has the DNA TGTGCCAGCAGCTCCTACCCAGGGGGTTACAATGAGCAGTTCTTC. This translates into CASSSYPGGYNEQFF.

The chain has TRBV9 and TRBJ2-1; TRBD2 might be the D (5 bases). The CDR3 spans 12 residues. V lost 7 bases and J 9 bases, leaving 14 bases between the germline ends. From germline, CDR1 is SGDLS and CDR2 YYNGEE. The CDR3 nucleotides are TGTGCCAGCGGTTCCCTAGCTGCTGAGCAGTTCTTC. Protein: CASGSLAAEQFF.

This rearrangement joins TRBV9 to TRBJ2-3, with TRBD2 identical over 9 bases. The CDR3 covers 16 residues. The J segment lost 1 base and the V segment lost 2 bases, leaving 5 bases of the junction unmatched. Germline CDR1 and CDR2: SGDLS and YYNGEE. In DNA, the CDR3 is TGTGCCAGCAGCGTGGATCCTAGCGGGGGCACAGATACGCAGTATTTT. Amino acids: CASSVDPSGGTDTQYF.

This rearrangement joins TRBV5-6 to TRBJ2-5; possible D gene TRBD2, 5 bases. The germline CDR1 and CDR2 sequences are SGHDT and YYEEEE. Between the trimmed V and J ends, which lost 2 bases and 11 bases, there was a span of 19 bases. This CDR3 contains 14 residues. The CDR3 bases are TGTGCCAGCAGCTTTTACGGGGTCATATGGGAGCAGTACTTC. Translating it yields CASSFYGVIWEQYF.

The chain uses TRBV30 and TRBJ2-7; TRBD2 might be the D (5 bases). Germline lookup yields CDR1 GTSNPN and CDR2 SVGIG (reference sequence). V lost 4 bases, J lost 2 bases, and 15 bases lay in between. This CDR3 is built from 14 residues. In DNA, the CDR3 is TGTGCCTGGACCGGACTCCCAACCGCCTACGAGCAGTACTTC. Translating it yields CAWTGLPTAYEQYF.